This T cell receptor beta chain was found in a study of chemoradiotherapy in HPV16-positive cancers. Study observations and caveats: HPV-responsive T-cell expansion during chemoradiotherapy was linked to improved recurrence-free survival in HPV16-positive patients.

With regard to this clone: Its specificity is unknown.

Germline values: CDR1 MNHEY, CDR2 SMNVEV (reference sequence). Trimming cost V 3 bases and J 4 bases; bases outside gene matches: 8. This CDR3 spans 16 amino acids. Produced via immunoSEQ multiplex PCR; TCRdb's table is partial and in-frame only. The table has about 22,000 clones, around 90% seen once. This specimen consisted of blood, obtained from a patient who underwent chemoradiotherapy. The V and J genes are TRBV27 and TRBJ2-3; 9 nucleotides match TRBD2. This receptor was identified in a human donor with HPV-associated anogenital cancer. DNA of the CDR3: TGTGCCAGCAGTTTCGGCCCTGGGACTAGCTCAGATACGCAGTATTTT. As protein: CASSFGPGTSSDTQYF.